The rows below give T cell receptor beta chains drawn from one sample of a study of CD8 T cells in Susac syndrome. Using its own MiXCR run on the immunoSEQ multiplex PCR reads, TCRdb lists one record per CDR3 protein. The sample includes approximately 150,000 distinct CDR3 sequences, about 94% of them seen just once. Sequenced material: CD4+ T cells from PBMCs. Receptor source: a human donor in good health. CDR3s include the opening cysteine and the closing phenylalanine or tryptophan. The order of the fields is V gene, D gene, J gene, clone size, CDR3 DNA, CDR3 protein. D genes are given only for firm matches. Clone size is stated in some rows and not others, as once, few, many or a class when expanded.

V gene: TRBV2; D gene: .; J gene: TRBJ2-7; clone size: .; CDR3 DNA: TGTGCCAGCATCCAAATGGGCGGGATGCAGTACTTC; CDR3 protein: CASIQMGGMQYF
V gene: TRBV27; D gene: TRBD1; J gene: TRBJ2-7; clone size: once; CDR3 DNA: TGTGCCAGCAGCTCAATCAGGGACAGGGGTGCAGAGCAGTACTTC; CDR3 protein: CASSSIRDRGAEQYF
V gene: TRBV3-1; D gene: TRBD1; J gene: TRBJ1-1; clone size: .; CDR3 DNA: TGTGCCAGCAGCCTCCCTGTGGGACAGGGGTTCACTGAAGCTTTCTTT; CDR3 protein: CASSLPVGQGFTEAFF
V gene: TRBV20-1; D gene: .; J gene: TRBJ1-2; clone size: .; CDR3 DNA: TGCAGTGCTAGGGTCGCCCAAGACTATGGCTACACCTTC; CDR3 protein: CSARVAQDYGYTF
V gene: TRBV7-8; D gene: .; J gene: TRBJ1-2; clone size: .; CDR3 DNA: TGTGCCAGCAGCTCAATACTAACAGCAAACTATGGCTACACCTTC; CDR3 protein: CASSSILTANYGYTF
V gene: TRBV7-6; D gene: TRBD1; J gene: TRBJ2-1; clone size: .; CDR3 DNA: TGTGCCAGCAGCAACCGGGACAGGGGCTCCTACAATGAGCAGTTCTTC; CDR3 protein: CASSNRDRGSYNEQFF
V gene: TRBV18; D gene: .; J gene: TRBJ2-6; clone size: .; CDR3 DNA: TGTGCCAGCTCACCCAACCAACCCACAGCTCACCTCTCTGGGGCCAACGTCCTGACTTTC; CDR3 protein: CASSPNQPTAHLSGANVLTF
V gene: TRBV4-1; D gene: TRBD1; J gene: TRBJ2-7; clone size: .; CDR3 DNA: TGCGCCAGCAGCTTAGGGGGACAGGCGGGCAACGAGCAGTACTTC; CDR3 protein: CASSLGGQAGNEQYF
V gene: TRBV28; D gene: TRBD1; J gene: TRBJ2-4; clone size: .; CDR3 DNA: TGTGCCAGCAGCCCCGGACAGGGCTACATTCAGTACTTC; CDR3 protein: CASSPGQGYIQYF
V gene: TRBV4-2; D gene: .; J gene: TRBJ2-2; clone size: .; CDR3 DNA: TGTGCCAGCAGCCAAATCAGGGAGCTCGGGGAGCTGTTTTTT; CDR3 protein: CASSQIRELGELFF
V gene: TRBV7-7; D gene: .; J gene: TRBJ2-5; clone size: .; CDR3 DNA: TGTGCCAGCAGCTTAGCTGGTTTGGGGGAGACCCAGTACTTC; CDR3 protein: CASSLAGLGETQYF
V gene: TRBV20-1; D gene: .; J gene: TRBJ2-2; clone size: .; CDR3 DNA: TGCAGTGCTAGAGAGGGTGGAAGTCCCGGGGAGCTGTTTTTT; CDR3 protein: CSAREGGSPGELFF
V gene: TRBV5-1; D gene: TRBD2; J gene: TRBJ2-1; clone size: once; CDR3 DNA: TGCGCCAGCAGCTTGTATTCCGGGACTAGCGGGGGATACAATGAGCAGTTCTTC; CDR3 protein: CASSLYSGTSGGYNEQFF
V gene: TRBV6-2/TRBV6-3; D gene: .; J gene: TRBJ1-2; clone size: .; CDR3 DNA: TGTGCCAGCAGTTATGGTAGGAGTTGGAGTGGCTACACCTTC; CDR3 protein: CASSYGRSWSGYTF
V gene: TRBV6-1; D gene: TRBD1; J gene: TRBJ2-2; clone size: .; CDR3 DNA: TGTGCCAGCAGCCCCACGGGACAGGTTATCACCGGGGAGCTGTTTTTT; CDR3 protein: CASSPTGQVITGELFF
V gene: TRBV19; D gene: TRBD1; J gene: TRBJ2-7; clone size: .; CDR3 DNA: TGTGCCAGTAGTCCCGGGACAGCCTACGAGCAGTACTTC; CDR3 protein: CASSPGTAYEQYF
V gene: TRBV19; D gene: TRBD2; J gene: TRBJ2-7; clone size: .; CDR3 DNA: TGTGCCAGTAGTCTCGGGACTAGCGGCTCCTACGAGCAGTACTTC; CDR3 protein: CASSLGTSGSYEQYF
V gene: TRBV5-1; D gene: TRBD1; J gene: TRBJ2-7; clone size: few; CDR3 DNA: TGCGCCAGCAGCCCCGGGACAGGGGCTACCGAGCAGTACTTC; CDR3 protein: CASSPGTGATEQYF
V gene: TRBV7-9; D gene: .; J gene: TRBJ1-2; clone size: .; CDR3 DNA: TGTGCCAGCAGTTCAACAGTGGGCAACTATGGCTACACCTTC; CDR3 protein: CASSSTVGNYGYTF
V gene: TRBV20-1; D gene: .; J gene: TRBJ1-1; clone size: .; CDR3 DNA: TGCAGTGCCATACGGGGAGCATCGGACACTGAAGCTTTCTTT; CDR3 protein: CSAIRGASDTEAFF
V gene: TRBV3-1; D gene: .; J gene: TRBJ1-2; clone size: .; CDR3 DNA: TGTGCCAGCAGTCCTTACATACAGGGAACTAACTATGGCTACACCTTC; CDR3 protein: CASSPYIQGTNYGYTF
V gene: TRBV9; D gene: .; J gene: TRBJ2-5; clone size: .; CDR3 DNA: TGTGCCAGCAGCGTAGGAAGCCCCAATCAAGAGACCCAGTACTTC; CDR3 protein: CASSVGSPNQETQYF
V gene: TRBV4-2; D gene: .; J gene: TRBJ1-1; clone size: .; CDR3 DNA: TGTGCCAGCAGCCAAATGGGAGGAGACACTGAAGCTTTCTTT; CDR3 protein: CASSQMGGDTEAFF
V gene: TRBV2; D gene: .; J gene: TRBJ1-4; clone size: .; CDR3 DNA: TGTGCCAGCAGTTTGTGGACAGCCTTTGAAAAACTGTTTTTT; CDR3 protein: CASSLWTAFEKLFF
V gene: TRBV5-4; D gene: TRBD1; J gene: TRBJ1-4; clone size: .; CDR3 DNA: TGTGCCAGCAGCACAGGGGGTGGGGATGAAAAACTGTTTTTT; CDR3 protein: CASSTGGGDEKLFF
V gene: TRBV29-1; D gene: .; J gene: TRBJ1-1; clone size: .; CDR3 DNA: TGCAGCGCCAAAACGAATAGGAACACTGAAGCTTTCTTT; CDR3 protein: CSAKTNRNTEAFF
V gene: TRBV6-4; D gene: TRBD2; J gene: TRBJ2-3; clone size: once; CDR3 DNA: TGTGCCAGCAGTGACTCGAGCGGGGGGGCAGATACGCAGTATTTT; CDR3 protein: CASSDSSGGADTQYF
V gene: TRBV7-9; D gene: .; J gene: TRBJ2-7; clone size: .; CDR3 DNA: TGTGCCAGCAGCTTACAGGGACCAACCTACGAGCAGTACTTC; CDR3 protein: CASSLQGPTYEQYF
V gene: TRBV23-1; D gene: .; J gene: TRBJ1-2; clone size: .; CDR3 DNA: TGCGCCAGCAGTCAAAGTCTTCCCATTTTCTTTTATGGCTACACCTTC; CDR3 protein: CASSQSLPIFFYGYTF
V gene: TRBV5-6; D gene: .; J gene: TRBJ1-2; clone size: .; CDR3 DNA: TGTGCCAGCAGCTTGTCGACAGCTAACTATGGCTACACCTTC; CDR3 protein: CASSLSTANYGYTF
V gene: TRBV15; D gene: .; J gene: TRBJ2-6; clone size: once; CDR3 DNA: TGTGCCACCAGCCGGGGTCCGGGGGCCAACGTCCTGACTTTC; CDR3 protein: CATSRGPGANVLTF
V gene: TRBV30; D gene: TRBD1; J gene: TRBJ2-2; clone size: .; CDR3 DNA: TGTGCCTGGAGTGTAGATCTCCGGGACAGGGCCACCGGGGAGCTGTTTTTT; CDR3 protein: CAWSVDLRDRATGELFF
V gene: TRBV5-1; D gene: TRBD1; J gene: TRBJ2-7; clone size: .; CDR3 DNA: TGCGCCAGCAGCACAGGGACAGGGGAGGAGCAGTACTTC; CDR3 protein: CASSTGTGEEQYF
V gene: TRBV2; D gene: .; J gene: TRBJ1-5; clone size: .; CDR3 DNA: TGTGCCAGCACCTCCAGGGTTAGGCAGCCCCAGCATTTT; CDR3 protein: CASTSRVRQPQHF
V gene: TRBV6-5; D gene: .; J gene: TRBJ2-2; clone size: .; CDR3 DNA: TGTGCCAGCAGATTGGGGGGCGCCCCCACCGGGGAGCTGTTTTTT; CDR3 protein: CASRLGGAPTGELFF
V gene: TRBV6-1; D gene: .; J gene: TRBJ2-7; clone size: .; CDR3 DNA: TGTGCCAGCAGTGATTATCGAGCGGCTCCGGAGGGGGAGCAGTACTTC; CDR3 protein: CASSDYRAAPEGEQYF
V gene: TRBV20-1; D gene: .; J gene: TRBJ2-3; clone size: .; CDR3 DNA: TGCAGTGCCAAGCCCAGCACAGATACGCAGTATTTT; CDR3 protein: CSAKPSTDTQYF
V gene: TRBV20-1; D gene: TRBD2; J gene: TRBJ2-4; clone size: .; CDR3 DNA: TGCAGTGCTAGACCCGCGGGGGTAGGAAACATTCAGTACTTC; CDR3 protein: CSARPAGVGNIQYF
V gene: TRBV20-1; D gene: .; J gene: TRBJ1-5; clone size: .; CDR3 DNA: TGCAGTGCTAGAGAGACAGCTAGCAATCAGCCCCAGCATTTT; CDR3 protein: CSARETASNQPQHF
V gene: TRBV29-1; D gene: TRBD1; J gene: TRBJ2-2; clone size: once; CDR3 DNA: TGCAGCGTGGGGACAGGGGGCTCCGGGGAGCTGTTTTTT; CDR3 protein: CSVGTGGSGELFF
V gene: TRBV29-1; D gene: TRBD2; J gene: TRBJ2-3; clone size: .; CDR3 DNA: TGCAGCGCCCCTTGGGCGGGGGGTTACACAGATACGCAGTATTTT; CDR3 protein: CSAPWAGGYTDTQYF
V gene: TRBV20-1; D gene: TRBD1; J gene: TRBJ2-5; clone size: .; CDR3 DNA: TGCAGTGCTAGCCCGGGACAGGGAACGGAGACCCAGTACTTC; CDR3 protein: CSASPGQGTETQYF
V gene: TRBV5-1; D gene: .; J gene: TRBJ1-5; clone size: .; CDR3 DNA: TGCGCCAGCAGCTTGGAATCTGGGAGACAGCCCCAGCATTTT; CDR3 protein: CASSLESGRQPQHF
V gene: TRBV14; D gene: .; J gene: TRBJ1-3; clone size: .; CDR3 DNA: TGTGCCAGCAGCCAAGACGGGTCAGGCCCGGGGTACACCATATATTTT; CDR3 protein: CASSQDGSGPGYTIYF
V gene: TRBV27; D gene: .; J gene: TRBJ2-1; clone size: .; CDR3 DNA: TGTGCCAGCCTACCGGGGGAAGGCTACAATGAGCAGTTCTTC; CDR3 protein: CASLPGEGYNEQFF
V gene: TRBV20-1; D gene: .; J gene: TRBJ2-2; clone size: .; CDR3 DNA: TGCAGTGCCCTAAGGACGGACCCGAACACCGGGGAGCTGTTTTTT; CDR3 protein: CSALRTDPNTGELFF
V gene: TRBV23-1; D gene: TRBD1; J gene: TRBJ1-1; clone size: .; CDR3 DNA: TGCGCCAGCAGTCAAGCCCCCCCGGGACAGGGGCCCCCGGACCGGGAAGCTTTCTTT; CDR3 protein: CASSQAPPGQGPPDREAFF
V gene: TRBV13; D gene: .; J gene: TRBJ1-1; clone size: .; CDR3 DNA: TGTGCCAGCAGCCTGAATGTGAACACTGAAGCTTTCTTT; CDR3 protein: CASSLNVNTEAFF
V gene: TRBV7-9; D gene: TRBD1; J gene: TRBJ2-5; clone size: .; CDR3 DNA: TGTGCCAGCACCGACCACACTCGGACAGGGTTCATAGCCCAGTACTTC; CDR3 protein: CASTDHTRTGFIAQYF
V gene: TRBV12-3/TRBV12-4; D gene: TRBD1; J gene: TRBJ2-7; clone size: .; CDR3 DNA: TGTGCCAGCAGTTTATTTGGACAGGGAGGCTACGAGCAGTACTTC; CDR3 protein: CASSLFGQGGYEQYF
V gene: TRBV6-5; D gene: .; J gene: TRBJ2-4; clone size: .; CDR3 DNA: TGTGCCAGCAGTTACTCGCGAGGGATGATTAACATTCAGTACTTC; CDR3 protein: CASSYSRGMINIQYF
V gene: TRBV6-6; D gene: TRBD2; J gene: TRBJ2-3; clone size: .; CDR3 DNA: TGTGCCAGCATCGGGACTAGCGGAGTCGGGGATACGCAGTATTTT; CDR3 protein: CASIGTSGVGDTQYF
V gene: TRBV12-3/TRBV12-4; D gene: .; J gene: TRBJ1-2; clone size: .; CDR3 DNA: TGTGCCAGCAGTTTGAGCGGGGGTAAATCCCATGGCTACACCTTC; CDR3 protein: CASSLSGGKSHGYTF